The following is a T cell receptor beta chain sequence with its context. The antigen it binds to is not known. No base qualities exist here, and no much larger clone lies one base off it. The sample comes from a study of Ad26.COV2.S vaccination and SARS-CoV-2 variants (dated by TCRdb to the early 2020s). In terms of the full investigation: Vaccine-arm donors were drawn from COV1001, a multicentre, randomized, double-blind, placebo-controlled phase I-IIa trial of Ad26.COV2.S in healthy adults. Ad26.COV2.S was given intramuscularly at 5x10^10 or 1x10^11 viral particles, as a single shot or as two shots 56 days apart. The specificity and breadth of SARS-CoV-2-reactive T cell receptors after Ad26.COV2.S vaccination were assessed by TCRbeta repertoire sequencing. The TCR-sequenced set comprised about 32 samples: around 20 Ad26.COV2.S vaccine recipients, 5 placebo recipients and 8 SARS-CoV-2 convalescent individuals. Participants in the trial were split at random into five groups of five each, receiving low-dose or high-dose Ad26.COV2.S once or twice, or else placebo on both occasions. Throughout the experiments and outcome assessment, investigators stayed blinded to trial group allocation. What the work shows at the level of the full study, not this receptor alone: Comparing responses between vaccine doses or regimens was not something the study was powered to do. After vaccination, substantial breadth of spike-specific CD8+ and CD4+ T cell responses was reported. The authors noted that the TCR breadth and depth analyses may have underestimated total T cell responses. Non-spike TCR breadth was comparable between vaccine and placebo recipients, consistent with the vaccine containing only spike. Higher spike-specific TCR breadth was observed in Ad26.COV2.S recipients than in placebo recipients (P = 0.0014).

From the cysteine through the phenylalanine, the CDR3 covers 14 amino acids. Kept here is only the CDR3 DNA, which spans 42 bases and is read in frame from base 1. From a lookup of the germline V gene, CDR1 and CDR2 are SGHRS and YFSETQ. After removal of 3 bases from V and 8 bases from J, the junction retains 9 bases not matched to a gene. The immunoSEQ Assay was used to sequence TCRbeta CDR3 regions. After extraction, genomic DNA underwent amplification by bias-controlled multiplex PCR, followed by high-throughput sequencing. Concerning the study's data processing: To quantify the absolute abundance of each unique TCRbeta CDR3 region, sequences were collapsed and filtered. T cell fraction was estimated by normalizing TCRbeta template counts to usable DNA, which was measured by amplifying reference genes present in all nucleated cells. Repertoire TCRs were annotated as SARS-CoV-2-specific by exact matching of V gene, CDR3 amino acid sequence and J gene to a known reactive TCR set. The reference SARS-CoV-2 TCR set was obtained from MIRA and was filtered for enrichment in COVID-19-positive ImmuneCODE repertoires, whereby public or cross-reactive TCRs were removed. Using the MIRA antigens, annotated TCRs were further analysed by specific ORF or by position within an ORF. Depth was the summed frequency of annotated unique rearrangements, while breadth was defined as annotated unique rearrangements over total unique productive rearrangements. Two-sided Wilcoxon rank-sum tests were applied when comparing TCR breadth between groups. TCRdb re-hosts the immuneACCESS table, in-frame sequences only. Its copies lack some clones; in the studies checked, an unresolved V gene accounts for under half of them, and the cause for the rest is not known. The V and J calls and clone size were taken over from that table, and D and trimming were inferred from the DNA. For this sample the table gives about 390,000 clones, of which approximately 92% were detected only once. The ten most abundant clones make up around 1.7% of the sample.

The sample's treatment or condition label, in plain terms: over 15 received Ad26.COV2.S at low or high dose, single or two shots; about 5 received placebo; per-sample allocation not given. For vaccine and placebo recipients, repertoires were sequenced using samples collected on day 63 after the first injection. Cohort 1b enrolled about two dozen adults aged 18-55 years at a single site in Boston, USA, between 29 July and 7 August 2020. Ad26.COV2.S consisted of a replication-incompetent adenovirus type 26 vector by which a prefusion-stabilized SARS-CoV-2 spike protein from the original Wuhan strain was expressed.

The source material was peripheral blood, sampled in a trial of Ad26.COV2.S vaccine versus placebo. This sequence was found in a person between 18 and 65 years old who received the Ad26.COV2.S COVID-19 vaccine or a placebo. Recombination connected TRBV5-1 to TRBJ1-2; TRBD1 agrees with 8 junctional bases. The sequenced DNA: TGCGCCAGCAGCTCGGACAGGGTGGATCGAGGCTACACCTTC. This translates into CASSSDRVDRGYTF.